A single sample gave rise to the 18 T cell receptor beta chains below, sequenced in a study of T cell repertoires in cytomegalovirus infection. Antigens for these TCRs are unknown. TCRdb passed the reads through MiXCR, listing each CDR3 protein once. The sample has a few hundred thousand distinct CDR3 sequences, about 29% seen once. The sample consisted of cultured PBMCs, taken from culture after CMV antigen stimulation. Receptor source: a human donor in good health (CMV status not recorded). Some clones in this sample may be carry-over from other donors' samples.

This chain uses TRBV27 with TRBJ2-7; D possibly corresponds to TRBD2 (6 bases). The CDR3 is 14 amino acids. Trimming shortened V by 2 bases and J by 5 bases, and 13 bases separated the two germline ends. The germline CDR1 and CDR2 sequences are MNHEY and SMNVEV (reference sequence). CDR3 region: CASSLRDSSHEQYF. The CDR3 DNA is TGTGCCAGCAGTTTAAGGGACTCCTCTCACGAGCAGTACTTC.

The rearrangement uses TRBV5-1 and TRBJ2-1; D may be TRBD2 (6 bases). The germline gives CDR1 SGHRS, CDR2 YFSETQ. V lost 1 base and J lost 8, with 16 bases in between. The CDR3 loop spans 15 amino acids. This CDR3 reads CASSLNTAGTYEQFF. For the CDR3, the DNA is TGCGCCAGCAGCTTGAATACCGCCGGGACTTATGAGCAGTTCTTC. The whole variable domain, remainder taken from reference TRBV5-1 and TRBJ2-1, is KAGVTQTPRYLIKTRGQQVTLSCSPISGHRSVSWYQQTPGQGLQFLFEYFSETQRNKGNFPGRFSGRQFSNSRSEMNVSTLELGDSALYLCASSLNTAGTYEQFFGPGTRLTVL.

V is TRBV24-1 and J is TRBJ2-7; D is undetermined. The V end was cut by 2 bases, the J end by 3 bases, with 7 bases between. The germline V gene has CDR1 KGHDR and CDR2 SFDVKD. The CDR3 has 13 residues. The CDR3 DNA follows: TGTGCCACCAGTGATTCGGTCTTCTACGAGCAGTACTTC. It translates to CATSDSVFYEQYF.

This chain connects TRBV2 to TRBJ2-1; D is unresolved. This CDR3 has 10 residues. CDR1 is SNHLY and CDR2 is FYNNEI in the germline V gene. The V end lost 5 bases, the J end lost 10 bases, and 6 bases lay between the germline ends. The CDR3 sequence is CASSQTEQFF. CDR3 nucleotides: TGTGCCAGCAGTCAGACAGAGCAGTTCTTC.

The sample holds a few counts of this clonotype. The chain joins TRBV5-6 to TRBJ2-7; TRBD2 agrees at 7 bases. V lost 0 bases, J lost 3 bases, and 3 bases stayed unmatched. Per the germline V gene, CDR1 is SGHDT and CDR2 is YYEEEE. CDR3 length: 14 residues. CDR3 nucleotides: TGTGCCAGCAGCTTGGGGACTAGAGACTACGAGCAGTACTTC. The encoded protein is CASSLGTRDYEQYF.

CDR3 sequence (DNA): TGTGCCAGCAACTATCAGGGGAATGCTCCCCTCCACTTT. Protein product: CASNYQGNAPLHF. The chain links TRBV5-4 to TRBJ1-6; maybe TRBD1 (6 bases). CDR1 is SGHNT, CDR2 YYREEE, per germline (reference sequence). The CDR3 is made up of 13 amino acids. Trimming removed 6 bases from V and 13 bases from J, with 17 bases in between.

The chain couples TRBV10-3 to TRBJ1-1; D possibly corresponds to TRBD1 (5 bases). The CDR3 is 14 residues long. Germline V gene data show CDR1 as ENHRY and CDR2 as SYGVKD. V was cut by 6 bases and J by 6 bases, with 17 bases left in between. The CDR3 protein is CAISGTKLIPEAFF. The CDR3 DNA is TGTGCCATCAGCGGGACTAAGCTGATCCCTGAAGCTTTCTTT.

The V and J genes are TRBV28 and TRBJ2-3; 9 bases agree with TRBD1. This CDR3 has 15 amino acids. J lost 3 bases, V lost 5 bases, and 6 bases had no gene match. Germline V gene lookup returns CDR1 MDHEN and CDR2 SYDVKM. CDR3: CASSETGGTTDTQYF. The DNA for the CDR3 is TGTGCCAGCAGTGAAACAGGGGGCACTACAGATACGCAGTATTTT. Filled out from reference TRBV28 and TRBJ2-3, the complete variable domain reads DVKVTQSSRYLVKRTGEKVFLECVQDMDHENMFWYRQDPGLGLRLIYFSYDVKMKEKGDIPEGYSVSREKKERFSLILESASTNQTSMYLCASSETGGTTDTQYFGPGTRLTVL.

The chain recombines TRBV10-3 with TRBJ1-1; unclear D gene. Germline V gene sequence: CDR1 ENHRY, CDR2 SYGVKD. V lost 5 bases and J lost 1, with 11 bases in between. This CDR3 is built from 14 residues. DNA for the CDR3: TGTGCCATCAGTACGGACCTCCCGAACACTGAAGCTTTCTTT. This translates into CAISTDLPNTEAFF.

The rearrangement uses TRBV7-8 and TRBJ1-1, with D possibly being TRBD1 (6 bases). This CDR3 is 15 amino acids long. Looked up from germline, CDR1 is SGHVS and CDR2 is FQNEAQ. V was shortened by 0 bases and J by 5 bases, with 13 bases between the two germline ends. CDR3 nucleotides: TGTGCCAGCAGCTTAGCCCAGGGGCGAGGGACTGAAGCTTTCTTT. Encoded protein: CASSLAQGRGTEAFF.

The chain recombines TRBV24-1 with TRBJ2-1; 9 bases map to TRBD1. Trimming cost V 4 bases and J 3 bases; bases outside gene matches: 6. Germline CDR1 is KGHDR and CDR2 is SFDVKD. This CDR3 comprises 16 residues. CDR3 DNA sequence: TGTGCCACCAGTGAGAGGGGACAGGGCTACTACAATGAGCAGTTCTTC. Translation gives CATSERGQGYYNEQFF.

The CDR3 here is CASSQIQGETQYF. The CDR3 DNA is TGTGCCAGCAGCCAGATACAGGGGGAGACCCAGTACTTC. The chain couples TRBV12-3 or TRBV12-4 to TRBJ2-5; 7 bases agree with TRBD1. V lost 6 bases and J lost 5; bases outside the gene matches: 6. This CDR3 is 13 amino acids long.

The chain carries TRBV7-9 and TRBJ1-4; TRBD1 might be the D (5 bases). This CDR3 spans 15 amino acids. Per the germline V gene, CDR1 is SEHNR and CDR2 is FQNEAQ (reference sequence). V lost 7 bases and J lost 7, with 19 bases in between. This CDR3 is CASIGGKARGEKLFF. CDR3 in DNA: TGTGCCAGCATTGGGGGAAAGGCTCGCGGTGAAAAACTGTTTTTT.

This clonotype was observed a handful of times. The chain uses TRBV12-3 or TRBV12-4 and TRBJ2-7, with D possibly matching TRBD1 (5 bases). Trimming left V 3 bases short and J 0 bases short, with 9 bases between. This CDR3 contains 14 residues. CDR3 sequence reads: CASSFNRYSYEQYF. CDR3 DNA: TGTGCCAGCAGTTTTAACAGGTACTCCTACGAGCAGTACTTC.

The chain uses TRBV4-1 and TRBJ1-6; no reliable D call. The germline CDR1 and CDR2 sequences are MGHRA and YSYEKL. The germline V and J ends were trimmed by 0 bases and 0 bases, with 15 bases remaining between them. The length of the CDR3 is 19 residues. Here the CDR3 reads CASSQERPGRSSYNSPLHF. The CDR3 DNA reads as TGCGCCAGCAGCCAAGAAAGACCAGGACGGAGCTCCTATAATTCACCCCTCCACTTT.

As DNA, the CDR3 is TGTGCCAGCAGTTTACGGGGACAGACGAACTATGGCTACACCTTC. It yields the protein CASSLRGQTNYGYTF. The chain joins TRBV27 to TRBJ1-2, with TRBD1 matching over 7 bases. Germline V gene sequence: CDR1 MNHEY, CDR2 SMNVEV (reference sequence). The CDR3 is 15 amino acids. V was clipped by 2 bases and J by 2 bases; unmatched bases: 5.

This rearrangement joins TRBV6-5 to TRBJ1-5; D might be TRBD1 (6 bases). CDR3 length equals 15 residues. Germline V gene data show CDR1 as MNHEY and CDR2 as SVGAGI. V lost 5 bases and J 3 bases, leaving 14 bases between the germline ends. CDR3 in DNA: TGTGCCAGCAGTCAAGGCACAGGGTCCAATCAGCCCCAGCATTTT. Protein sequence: CASSQGTGSNQPQHF.

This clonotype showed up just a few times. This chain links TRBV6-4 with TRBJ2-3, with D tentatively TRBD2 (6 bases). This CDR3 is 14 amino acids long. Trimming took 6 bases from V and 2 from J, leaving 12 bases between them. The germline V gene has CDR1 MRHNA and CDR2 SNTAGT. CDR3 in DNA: TGTGCCAGCAGCCCCGGGACTCACACAGATACGCAGTATTTT. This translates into CASSPGTHTDTQYF.